The rows below give T cell receptor beta chains drawn from one sample of a study of T cells after posttransplantation cyclophosphamide. The table came from immunoSEQ multiplex PCR; TCRdb's copy has only in-frame clones and leaves some out. The profile covers roughly 35,000 clones, none occurring a single time. The sample comprised PBMCs. The receptors come from a girl between 10 and 17 years old in good health, CMV-negative, and a related stem cell transplant donor. The CDR3 runs from the conserved cysteine through the conserved F or W. Each record gives: V gene, J gene, D gene, clone size, CDR3 DNA, CDR3 protein. D genes are given only for firm matches. Clone size is given for some rows only: seen once, a few or many times, or a class if the clone is expanded.

TRBV11-2,TRBJ2-7,TRBD1,many,TGTGCCAGCAGCTCCATTGGGACAGGGGGCGGTTTAAGTCCTTACGAGCAGTACTTC,CASSSIGTGGGLSPYEQYF
TRBV4-1,TRBJ2-1,-,many,TGCGCCAGCAGCCACAACCCAGACTCTCCCAATGAGCAGTTCTTC,CASSHNPDSPNEQFF
TRBV5-1,TRBJ1-2,TRBD1,many,TGCGCCAGCAGCTTAGTAGGACAGGGTGATGGCTACACCTTC,CASSLVGQGDGYTF
TRBV5-1,TRBJ2-3,TRBD2,many,TGCGCCAGCAATCTGGTGTGGGGGGGGGCAGATACGCAGTATTTT,CASNLVWGGADTQYF
TRBV7-9,TRBJ2-3,-,many,TGTGCCAGCAGCTTAGGTCTCCCCGCGGATACGCAGTATTTT,CASSLGLPADTQYF
TRBV2,TRBJ2-3,TRBD2,many,TGTGCCAGCCACCTAGCGGGGGGGACCACAGATACGCAGTATTTT,CASHLAGGTTDTQYF
TRBV28,TRBJ1-1,-,many,TGTGCCAGCAAAACGAGGACTGAAGCTTTCTTT,CASKTRTEAFF
TRBV6-1,TRBJ1-4,-,many,TGTGCCAGCACCCCGACTGTGGGGCTACATGAAAAACTGTTTTTT,CASTPTVGLHEKLFF
TRBV6-5,TRBJ1-5,-,many,TGTGCCAGCAGTTACTCACAGTCTTTGGTGCCCCAGCATTTT,CASSYSQSLVPQHF
TRBV7-2,TRBJ2-1,-,many,TGTGCCAGCAGCCGCTCAAGCTCGCATGAGCAGTTCTTC,CASSRSSSHEQFF
TRBV9,TRBJ1-4,-,few,TGTGCCAGCAGCGTGGGCGACGAAAAACTGTTTTTT,CASSVGDEKLFF
TRBV5-6,TRBJ2-7,TRBD1,many,TGTGCCAGCAGCCTGACAGGGTACGAGCAGTACTTC,CASSLTGYEQYF
TRBV5-6,TRBJ1-2,-,-,TGTGCCAGCACCAGAGACAGTAACTATGGCTACACCTTC,CASTRDSNYGYTF
TRBV7-3,TRBJ2-1,-,few,TGTGCCAGCAGCTTGGCTAGTCGCTACAATGAGCAGTTCTTC,CASSLASRYNEQFF
TRBV4-1,TRBJ1-1,-,many,TGCGCCAGCAGCCAAGCGGGTTGGGGAGAGGGAACTGAAGCTTTCTTT,CASSQAGWGEGTEAFF
TRBV10-3,TRBJ2-1,-,many,TGTGCCATCGGTAGCGGTAACAATGAGCAGTTCTTC,CAIGSGNNEQFF
TRBV6-5,TRBJ1-1,-,many,TGTGCCAGCAGCCCGAGCGGAGGGAACACTGAAGCTTTCTTT,CASSPSGGNTEAFF
TRBV7-6,TRBJ2-3,TRBD2,many,TGTGCCAGCAGCCCCTGGGCGGGGGTATCCACAGATACGCAGTATTTT,CASSPWAGVSTDTQYF
TRBV5-5,TRBJ2-7,TRBD2,many,TGTGCCAGCAGCCGCGGACTAGCGAAAGACGAGCAGTACTTC,CASSRGLAKDEQYF
TRBV5-6,TRBJ2-2,-,many,TGTGCCAGCAGTCAGATAGTCAGGGCGCAGGCCGGGGAGCTGTTTTTT,CASSQIVRAQAGELFF
TRBV7-9,TRBJ2-5,-,many,TGTGCCAGCAGCTTAGTGGGCAAATCGGAGACCCAGTACTTC,CASSLVGKSETQYF
TRBV13,TRBJ2-7,-,-,TGTGCCAGCAGCTTAGACGGGAGCCGAAGTCGTCAGTACTTC,CASSLDGSRSRQYF
TRBV6-6,TRBJ2-7,TRBD2,many,TGTGCCAGCAGTTACTCATTACCGGCGGGAGGAGAGCAGTACTTC,CASSYSLPAGGEQYF
TRBV6-5,TRBJ1-4,-,many,TGTGCCAGCAGTTACCAACGGGGCCAGGGGAATGAAAAACTGTTTTTT,CASSYQRGQGNEKLFF
TRBV20-1,TRBJ2-5,-,few,TGCAGTGCTACTCAGACCCAGTACTTC,CSATQTQYF
TRBV2,TRBJ1-3,-,many,TGTGCCAGCACGTACTCTGGAAACACCATATATTTT,CASTYSGNTIYF
TRBV5-6,TRBJ2-7,-,few,TGTGCCAGCAGCCCCGGGAGCTCCTACGAGCAGTACTTC,CASSPGSSYEQYF
TRBV2,TRBJ1-1,-,few,TGTGCCAGCAGTGAAACCCGGGGGGATAACACTGAAGCTTTCTTT,CASSETRGDNTEAFF
TRBV5-6,TRBJ2-5,TRBD2,-,TGTGCCAGCAGCATTGTTAGGCGGGGGGGGCGGCAAGAGACCCAGTACTTC,CASSIVRRGGRQETQYF
TRBV29-1,TRBJ2-1,-,few,TGCAGCGTTGAAAACAGTTACAATGAGCAGTTCTTC,CSVENSYNEQFF
TRBV6-6,TRBJ1-1,-,many,TGTGCCACCCACTCCGCCGGGTCGAACACTGAAGCTTTCTTT,CATHSAGSNTEAFF
TRBV12-5,TRBJ2-3,-,many,TGTGCTAGTGGTCCCGAGACGCAGTATTTT,CASGPETQYF
TRBV9,TRBJ2-3,TRBD2,-,TGTGCCAGCAGCCCTCCCGGGACTACCTTTGATACGCAGTATTTT,CASSPPGTTFDTQYF
TRBV27,TRBJ1-1,-,-,TGTGCCAGCAGTTTATCAATCACCCCGGGACAAGAGAGGGCTTTCTTT,CASSLSITPGQERAFF
TRBV20-1,TRBJ2-3,TRBD2,many,TGCAGTGCCAGTAGCGGGAATACGCAGTATTTT,CSASSGNTQYF
TRBV19,TRBJ1-5,-,many,TGTGCCGGAGGGCAGAGCAATCAGCCCCAGCATTTT,CAGGQSNQPQHF
TRBV28,TRBJ2-5,-,-,TGTGCCAGCAGTTTATCCAAGGGAACCGGGACACTTTACCAAGAGACCCAGTACTTC,CASSLSKGTGTLYQETQYF
TRBV15,TRBJ2-2,TRBD2,-,TGTGCCACCAGCAGAGATGGTCCTTCTAGCGGCTACACCGGGGAGCTGTTTTTT,CATSRDGPSSGYTGELFF
TRBV2,TRBJ2-1,-,many,TGTGCCACCCCGGGTTACCGGAACTACTACAATGAGCAGTTCTTC,CATPGYRNYYNEQFF
TRBV5-4,TRBJ1-1,TRBD1,many,TGTGCCAGCAGCTTTGGGACAGGGGGCATCATGAACACTGAAGCTTTCTTT,CASSFGTGGIMNTEAFF
TRBV27,TRBJ1-2,TRBD1,few,TGTGCCAGCAACGCCTTACAGGGGGGTACTGGCTACACCTTC,CASNALQGGTGYTF
TRBV30,TRBJ2-3,-,-,TGTGCCTGGAGTGAATACACGCAGGGCTGGGGCACAGATACGCAGTATTTT,CAWSEYTQGWGTDTQYF
TRBV29-1,TRBJ1-2,-,few,TGCAGCGTTGGTTACAGCAACTACTATGGCTACACCTTC,CSVGYSNYYGYTF
TRBV4-3,TRBJ2-3,TRBD2,many,TGCGCCAGCAGCCAAGAGGGACTAGCGGCGAATCGATTGGATACGCAGTATTTT,CASSQEGLAANRLDTQYF
TRBV6-1,TRBJ2-1,TRBD2,many,TGTGCCAGCATATGGGGGGGTACCAATGAGCAGTTCTTC,CASIWGGTNEQFF
TRBV6-6,TRBJ2-7,-,many,TGTGCCACTCTAGGACAGAACTACGAGCAGTACTTC,CATLGQNYEQYF
TRBV18,TRBJ2-1,TRBD2,few,TGTGCCAGCTCACCACCGGTAGCGGGGGAGTTAGGTGAGCAGTTCTTC,CASSPPVAGELGEQFF
TRBV14,TRBJ2-2,TRBD1,few,TGTGCCAGCAGCATCCAGGGGGCGAACACCGGGGAGCTGTTTTTT,CASSIQGANTGELFF
TRBV6-5,TRBJ1-5,-,many,TGTGCCAGCAGTTACGAGGAAAATCGCAATCAGCCCCAGCATTTT,CASSYEENRNQPQHF
TRBV5-4,TRBJ2-7,TRBD1,many,TGTGCCAGCAGCGTCCCGGGACAGGGAAGTGGGTCCTACGAGCAGTACTTC,CASSVPGQGSGSYEQYF
TRBV9,TRBJ2-2,TRBD2,-,TGTGCCAGCAGCGTCTCGGGCAGGGCCGGCGCGGGGGTCGGGGAGCTGTTTTTT,CASSVSGRAGAGVGELFF
TRBV5-5,TRBJ2-7,TRBD1,-,TGTGCCAGCAGCCCGTACGCCGGACAGGCCACCTACGAGCAGTACTTC,CASSPYAGQATYEQYF
TRBV10-3,TRBJ2-1,TRBD1,many,TGTGCCATCAGGGGACAGGGGCGCGATGAGCAGTTCTTC,CAIRGQGRDEQFF
TRBV4-1,TRBJ2-1,-,-,TGCGCCAGCAGCCAAGTAAGGACAGTTTACAATGAGCAGTTCTTC,CASSQVRTVYNEQFF
TRBV30,TRBJ1-2,TRBD1,-,TGTGCCTGGAGGTGGCCAGGGGGCTGGGGCTACACCTTC,CAWRWPGGWGYTF
TRBV9,TRBJ1-6,-,many,TGTGCCAGCAGCGTACCAGGCACAGGCCTAAATTCACCCCTCCACTTT,CASSVPGTGLNSPLHF
TRBV19,TRBJ1-2,TRBD1,few,TGTGCCAGTAACTTCCGGACAGGGGGCTGGTCTGGCTACACCTTC,CASNFRTGGWSGYTF